This paragraph reports one TCR beta chain. The sample comes from a study of blood T cell repertoires in COVID-19. Study summary: Acute-phase and convalescent COVID-19 samples originated in the United States, Italy and Spain. In each case, the material was cDNA or gDNA derived from T cells, B-cell-depleted T cells, or PBMCs.

The authors' processing: Amplification from reference gene primers served as the basis for estimated nucleated cell counts. The data were produced by immunoSEQ multiplex PCR, yet TCRdb's version contains in-frame clones alone and is incomplete. V and J calls and clone size come straight from that table; D and trimming were deduced from the DNA. The data show 25,000 to 30,000 clones, 65% to 85% seen once. Trimming took off 3 bases at V and 2 bases at J, with 8 bases between the two ends. This CDR3 region has 14 residues. Germline-derived CDR1 and CDR2 are KGHSH and LQKENI. The sample consisted of peripheral blood. The clonotype comes from a woman aged 55-75 years with acute or convalescent COVID-19. V and J are TRBV18 and TRBJ1-3; weak D call: TRBD1 (5 bases). Here the CDR3 reads CASSPGGAGNTIYF. CDR3 nucleotides: TGTGCCAGCTCACCCGGAGGGGCTGGAAACACCATATATTTT.